This T cell receptor (beta chain) was recovered during a study of T cell repertoires in cytomegalovirus infection. The sample holds one count of this clonotype. The antigen remains undetermined. TCRdb re-derived calls from the reads in MiXCR, one entry per CDR3 protein. The sample lists 900,000 to 950,000 distinct CDR3 sequences; roughly 30% were seen once. Trimming removed 5 bases from V and 4 bases from J; junction bases left unmatched: 16. CDR3 length: 20 residues. CDR1 and CDR2 (germline): MNHNS, SASEGT. The TCR originated in a human donor in good health (CMV status not recorded). Some clones in this sample may be carry-over from other donors' samples. This rearrangement joins TRBV6-1 to TRBJ2-3; 15 bases agree with TRBD2. Sequences were derived from cultured CD8+ T cells from PBMCs, sampled from culture after CMV antigen stimulation. The CDR3 reads CASSPDWTSGGAGGADTQYF. The CDR3 DNA reads TGTGCCAGCAGTCCCGACTGGACTAGCGGGGGGGCTGGGGGGGCAGATACGCAGTATTTT.